A selection of T cell receptor beta chains follows, all from one sample in a study. TCRdb recomputed calls from the RT-PCR reads with MiXCR, one row per CDR3 protein. This table has hundreds of thousands of distinct CDR3 sequences, about 14% appearing once. The sample taken for sequencing was memory CD4+ T cells from blood. Every receptor here comes from a female donor in good health, serving as a healthy control. Both conserved end residues are trimmed from each CDR3. The order of the fields is clone size, V gene, CDR3 protein. Clone size is stated in some rows and not others, as once, few, many or a class when expanded.

-,TRBV3-1,ASSQDEDQPQH
many,TRBV20-1,SATPPGTGSGDEQF
-,TRBV9,ASSVAPGAGGETQY
-,TRBV7-2,ASSLAGSPGRYSNQPQH
few,TRBV29-1,SVEDQAGQPQH
-,TRBV9,ASSVAASLNTGELF
-,TRBV13,ASSSGGGDSPLH
many,TRBV6-5,ASSTGQVVGEKLF
few,TRBV3-1,ASSQMPGSYEQY
few,TRBV28,ASSFTGGMF
many,TRBV7-7,ASSHGSGAGELF
few,TRBV12-3/TRBV12-4,ASSLYAAGTGGSEQY
few,TRBV12-3/TRBV12-4,ASTRGGGSAGELF
-,TRBV5-5,ASGGQGDNQPQH
few,TRBV7-3,ASSSGQLGELF